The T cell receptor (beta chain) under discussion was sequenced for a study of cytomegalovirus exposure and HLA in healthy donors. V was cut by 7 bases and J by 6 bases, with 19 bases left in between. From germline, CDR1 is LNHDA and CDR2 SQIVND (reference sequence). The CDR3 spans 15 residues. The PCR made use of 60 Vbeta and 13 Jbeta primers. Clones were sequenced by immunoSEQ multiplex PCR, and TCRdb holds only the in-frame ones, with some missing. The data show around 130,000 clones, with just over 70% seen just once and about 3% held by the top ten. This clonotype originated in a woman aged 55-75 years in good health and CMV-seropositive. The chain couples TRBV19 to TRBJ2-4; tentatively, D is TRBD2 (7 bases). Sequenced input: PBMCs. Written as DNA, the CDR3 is TGTGCCAGTAAGGGGGGGGGATGGTCAGGAAACATTCAGTACTTC. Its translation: CASKGGGWSGNIQYF.